This entry lists 3 T cell receptor beta chains sequenced from one sample in a study of molecular identifiers for immune sequencing clone quantification. TCRdb reprocessed the PCR reads via MiXCR and lists one record per CDR3 protein. Of about 640,000 distinct CDR3 sequences listed, about 20% were seen once; the top ten hold roughly 0.83%. The material sequenced was naive CD8+ T cells from blood, with Jurkat cell RNA spiked in. Subset in this sample: FACS-sorted CD8+CD4-CCR7+CD45RA+ naive T cells. All receptors derive from a human donor in good health. Some libraries in this study had Jurkat cell RNA spiked in.

This clonotype was recorded many times. This chain links TRBV4-2 with TRBJ1-1; D unresolved. The CDR3 sequence is 15 residues long. Germline V CDR1 and CDR2: LGHNA, YNFKEQ. V lost 0 bases and J 1 base, leaving 9 bases between the germline ends. CDR3 in DNA: TGTGCCAGCAGCCAAGAGGAGGCGGGGAACACTGAAGCTTTCTTT. This gives the protein CASSQEEAGNTEAFF.

This clonotype came up many times. This chain connects TRBV24-1 to TRBJ2-2; D is uncertain. The CDR3 covers 16 residues. CDR1 and CDR2 (germline): KGHDR, SFDVKD. V lost 0 bases and J 0 bases, leaving 7 bases between the germline ends. The CDR3 here is CATSDLPRTNTGELFF. The DNA for the CDR3 is TGTGCCACCAGTGATTTGCCCAGGACGAACACCGGGGAGCTGTTTTTT.

In this sample, this clonotype turned up a few times. This clone may be a read error of a much larger clone one base away. The V call is TRBV28, the J call TRBJ2-4; 9 bases are shared with TRBD1. The V segment lost 11 bases and the J segment 8 bases; nucleotides outside the gene matches: 10. The CDR3 contains 13 residues. The germline CDR1 and CDR2 sequences are MDHEN and SYDVKM. CDR3 DNA: TGTGCCGGCGGTGAACAGGGGGCGGACATTCAGTACTTC. It translates to CAGGEQGADIQYF.